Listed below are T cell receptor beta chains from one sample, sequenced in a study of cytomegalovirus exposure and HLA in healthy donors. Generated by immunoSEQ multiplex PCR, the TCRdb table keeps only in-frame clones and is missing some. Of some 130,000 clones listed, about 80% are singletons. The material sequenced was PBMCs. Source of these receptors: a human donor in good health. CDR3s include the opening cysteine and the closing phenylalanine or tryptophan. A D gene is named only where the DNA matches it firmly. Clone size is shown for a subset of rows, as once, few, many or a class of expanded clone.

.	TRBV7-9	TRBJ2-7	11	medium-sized	TGTGCCAGCAGCTCCAACTACGAGCAGTACTTC	CASSSNYEQYF
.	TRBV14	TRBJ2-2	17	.	TGTGCCAGCAGCCAGGCCCTAACTAGCTTTGGGACCGGGGAGCTGTTTTTT	CASSQALTSFGTGELFF
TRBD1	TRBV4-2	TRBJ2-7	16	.	TGTGCCAGCAGCCAAGCGGACCGACAGGGGGCCTACGAGCAGTACTTC	CASSQADRQGAYEQYF
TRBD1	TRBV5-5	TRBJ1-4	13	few	TGTGCCAGCAGCAGACAGGGTAATGAAAAACTGTTTTTT	CASSRQGNEKLFF
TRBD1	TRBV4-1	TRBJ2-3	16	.	TGCGCCAGCAGCCAAGAAAGGGGGCAGGGACCAGATACGCAGTATTTT	CASSQERGQGPDTQYF
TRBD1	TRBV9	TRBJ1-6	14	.	TGTGCCAGCAGTTCCGACAGGGGGCTTTCACCCCTCCACTTT	CASSSDRGLSPLHF
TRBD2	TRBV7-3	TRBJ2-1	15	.	TGTGCCAGCAGCTTTGGCGGGGGTAGCTACAATGAGCAGTTCTTC	CASSFGGGSYNEQFF
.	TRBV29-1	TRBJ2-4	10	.	TGCAGCGTTGGAGTCAGGCCGCAGGTCTTC	CSVGVRPQVF
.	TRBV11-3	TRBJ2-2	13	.	TGTGCCAGCAGCCTCAGGGATCCCGGGGAGCTGTTTTTT	CASSLRDPGELFF
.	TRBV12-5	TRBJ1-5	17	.	TGTGCTAGTGGTTTGGGGAGCGTGGCCGTCGCGTATCAGCCCCAGCATTTT	CASGLGSVAVAYQPQHF
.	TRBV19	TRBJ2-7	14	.	TGTGCCAGTAGCCAACGGCCAGGTAGCTACGAGCAGTACTTC	CASSQRPGSYEQYF
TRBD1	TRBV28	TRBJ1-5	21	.	TGTGCCAGCAGTTTGGGCGGCACCGGGACAGGGGGCCTTTGGGGCAATCAGCCCCAGCATTTT	CASSLGGTGTGGLWGNQPQHF
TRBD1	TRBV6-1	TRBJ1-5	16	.	TGTGCCAGCAGTGAAGCGACAGGGTTTCGTAAGCAGCCCCAGCATTTT	CASSEATGFRKQPQHF
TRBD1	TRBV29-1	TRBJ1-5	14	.	TGCAGCGTTGGTATGGGACAGGGGAGTCAGCCCCAGCATTTT	CSVGMGQGSQPQHF
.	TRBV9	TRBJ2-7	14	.	TGTGCCAGCAGCGAGGGGGTCGGGTCCTACGAGCAGTACTTC	CASSEGVGSYEQYF
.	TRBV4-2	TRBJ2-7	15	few	TGTGCCAGCAGCCAAGACCTAACTCTCCCTTACGAGCAGTACTTC	CASSQDLTLPYEQYF
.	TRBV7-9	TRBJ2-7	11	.	TGTGCCAGCAGGGACGGGACAGAGCAGTACTTC	CASRDGTEQYF
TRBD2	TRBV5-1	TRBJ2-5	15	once	TGCGCCAGCAGGGACGGGAGGGGGGTCCAAGAGACCCAGTACTTC	CASRDGRGVQETQYF
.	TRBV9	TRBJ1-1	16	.	TGTGCCAGCAGCGTAGCTCCCCGACAGGATCGAACTGAAGCTTTCTTT	CASSVAPRQDRTEAFF
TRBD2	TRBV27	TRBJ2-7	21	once	TGTGCCAGCCGACGGTGGGCGGGACTAGCGTCAGGGGGGTCCTCTGGGGGCGAGCAGTACTTC	CASRRWAGLASGGSSGGEQYF
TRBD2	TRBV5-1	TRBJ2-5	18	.	TGCGCCAGCAGCTTGTTCCCTGCGGTTGCGGGGGGACAAGAGACCCAGTACTTC	CASSLFPAVAGGQETQYF
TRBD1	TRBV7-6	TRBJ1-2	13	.	TGTGCCAGCAGCCAGACAGGGGATGATGGCTACACCTTC	CASSQTGDDGYTF
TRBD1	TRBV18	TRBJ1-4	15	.	TGTGCCAGCTCACCACAGACAGGGAGGCTGGAAAAACTGTTTTTT	CASSPQTGRLEKLFF
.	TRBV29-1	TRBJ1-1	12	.	TGCAGCGTTGGAATTTCCAGGGTGAACGCTTTCTTT	CSVGISRVNAFF
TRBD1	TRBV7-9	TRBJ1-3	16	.	TGTGCCAGCAGCGAGACGACAGGGGGTACTGGAAACACCATATATTTT	CASSETTGGTGNTIYF
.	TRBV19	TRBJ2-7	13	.	TGTGCCAGTAGTATGGACACCTCCTACGAGCAGTACTTC	CASSMDTSYEQYF
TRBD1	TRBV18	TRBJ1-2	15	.	TGTGCCAGCTCACCAACAGGGGGCGAGAACTATGGCTACACCTTC	CASSPTGGENYGYTF
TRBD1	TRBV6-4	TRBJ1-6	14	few	TGTGCCAGCAGGGAGGACAGGGAGAATTCACCCCTCCACTTT	CASREDRENSPLHF
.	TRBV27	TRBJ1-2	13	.	TGTGCCAGCAGCCTCGGGGGGGAGATTGGCTACACCTTC	CASSLGGEIGYTF
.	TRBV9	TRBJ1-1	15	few	TGTGCCAGCGGAGAGGGGGAACTTGGGAACACTGAAGCTTTCTTT	CASGEGELGNTEAFF
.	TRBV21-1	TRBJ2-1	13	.	TGTGCCAGCAGCAATCGACAGGGAATTGAGCAGTTCTTC	CASSNRQGIEQFF
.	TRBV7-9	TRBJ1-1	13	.	TGTTCCAGCGGTGCGGTCACAGCGGCCGAAGCTTTCTTT	CSSGAVTAAEAFF
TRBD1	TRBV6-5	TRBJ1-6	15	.	TGTGCCAGCAGTGGTCCGACAGGGCGTAATTCACCCCTCCACTTT	CASSGPTGRNSPLHF
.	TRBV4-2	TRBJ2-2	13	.	TGTGCCAGCAGCCAAAGTTACTCCGGGGAGCTGTTTTTT	CASSQSYSGELFF
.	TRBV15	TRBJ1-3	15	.	TGTGCCACCAGCAGGACCTTGGGGCTTGGAAACACCATATATTTT	CATSRTLGLGNTIYF
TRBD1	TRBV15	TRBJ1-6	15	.	TGTGCCACCAGCCCGTACCAGGGGGCGGAATCACCCCTCCACTTT	CATSPYQGAESPLHF
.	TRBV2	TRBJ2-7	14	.	TGTGCCAGCAGTGATGCCTGGCAGGGCTACGAGCAGTACTTC	CASSDAWQGYEQYF
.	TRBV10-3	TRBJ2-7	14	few	TGTGCCATCAGGGACTATGACCCGACCTACGAGCAGTACTTC	CAIRDYDPTYEQYF
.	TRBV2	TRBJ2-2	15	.	TGTGCCAGCAGTGTCCTCCTCCCGAACACCGGGGAGCTGTTTTTT	CASSVLLPNTGELFF
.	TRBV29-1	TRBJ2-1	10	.	TGCAGCTTAACTGCAGGGGAGCAGTTCTTC	CSLTAGEQFF
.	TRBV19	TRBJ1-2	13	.	TGTGCCAGTAGGAATCAGGGTGACTATGGCTACACCTTC	CASRNQGDYGYTF
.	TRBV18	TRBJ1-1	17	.	TGTGCCAGCTCACCGACGACGGGACACCGAAAGAACACTGAAGCTTTCTTT	CASSPTTGHRKNTEAFF
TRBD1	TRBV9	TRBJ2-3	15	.	TGTGCCAGCAGCGTAGGGACAGGGGGCACAGATACGCAGTATTTT	CASSVGTGGTDTQYF
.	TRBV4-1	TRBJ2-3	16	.	TGCGCCAGCAGCCTCTTAGCGGACCCCGGCGCAGATACGCAGTATTTT	CASSLLADPGADTQYF
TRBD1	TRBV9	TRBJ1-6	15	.	TGTGCCAGCAGCGTCGCCGGGACAGGAAGGTCACCCCTCCACTTT	CASSVAGTGRSPLHF
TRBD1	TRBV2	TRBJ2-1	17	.	TGTGCCAGCATTCCCCCAACCGGACAGGGGGCCCGAAATGAGCAGTTCTTC	CASIPPTGQGARNEQFF
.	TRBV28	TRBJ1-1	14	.	TGTGCCAGCAGAGACAGGTTTATGAACACTGAAGCTTTCTTT	CASRDRFMNTEAFF
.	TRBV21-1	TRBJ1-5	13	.	TGTGCCAGCCCCAGTTTGTGCAATCAGCCCCAGCATTTT	CASPSLCNQPQHF
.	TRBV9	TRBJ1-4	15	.	TGTGCCAGCAGCGTAGACGAACAGGGAACGGAAAAACTGTTTTTT	CASSVDEQGTEKLFF